One T cell receptor beta chain is described in this entry. These data originate in a study of T cell responses to AZD1222 COVID-19 vaccine. The table came from immunoSEQ multiplex PCR; TCRdb's copy has only in-frame clones and leaves some out. The repertoire has approximately 80,000 clones, 75% to 90% of them found once; the top ten carry about an eighth. Here the sequenced sample was peripheral blood, taken 28 days after the second AZD1222 dose. The clonotype was recovered from an adult who received the AZD1222 COVID-19 vaccine.

CDR3 region: CASSLAETYEQYF. The CDR3 region has the DNA TGTGCCAGCAGTTTGGCAGAAACCTACGAGCAGTACTTC. V is TRBV12-3 or TRBV12-4 and J is TRBJ2-7; the D is unclear. CDR3 length: 13 residues. V was cut by 3 bases and J by 2 bases, with 8 bases left in between.